This T cell receptor beta chain was obtained from a study of monozygotic twins with inflammatory bowel disease. As concerns this clonotype: Antigen unknown.

General observations from the study: Especially with disease activity, IBD patients had fewer clonotypes in common with others than healthy twins did.

This CDR3 has 13 amino acids. Germline CDR1 and CDR2: SGHDN and FVKESK. TCRdb re-called the 5' RACE reads and catalogs CDR3 proteins one per entry, DNA excluded. In all, the sample yields about 380,000 distinct CDR3 sequences. The V gene is TRBV14, the J gene TRBJ1-5. The sequenced sample was blood. This TCR derives from a human donor with ulcerative colitis or Crohn's disease, or a healthy co-twin of an affected twin (not recorded which). The CDR3 sequence: CASSQDLNQPQHF.